Listed below are T cell receptor beta chains from one sample, sequenced in a study of T cells in lung cancer brain metastases. The assay was immunoSEQ multiplex PCR, and TCRdb's table has in-frame clones only and misses some. The sample yields approximately 5,500 clones, roughly 80% seen once. Sequenced input: tumor tissue from a brain metastasis. Receptor source: a man between 45 and 60 years old with non-small cell lung cancer that had spread to the brain. CDR3s include the opening cysteine and the closing phenylalanine or tryptophan. The D gene is left open where the match is weak. Rows may omit the clone size; those that give it use once, few, many or a size class.

V: TRBV6-5; size: NA; J: TRBJ2-7; D: NA; length: 14; CDR3: CASSYVFGSYEQYF; DNA: TGTGCCAGCAGTTATGTCTTCGGGTCCTACGAGCAGTACTTC
V: TRBV4-2; size: NA; J: TRBJ2-1; D: NA; length: 15; CDR3: CASSQEYQTNNEQFF; DNA: TGTGCCAGCAGCCAAGAATATCAGACAAACAATGAGCAGTTCTTC
V: TRBV5-1; size: large; J: TRBJ1-6; D: NA; length: 13; CDR3: CASRQQENSPLHF; DNA: TGCGCCAGCAGACAGCAGGAGAATTCACCCCTCCACTTT
V: TRBV2; size: NA; J: TRBJ1-2; D: TRBD1; length: 14; CDR3: CTSSADRGLYGYTF; DNA: TGTACCAGCAGCGCGGACAGGGGGCTCTATGGCTACACCTTC
V: TRBV6-5; size: NA; J: TRBJ1-2; D: NA; length: 15; CDR3: CASSYDLTGNYGYTF; DNA: TGTGCCAGCAGTTATGATCTTACAGGGAACTATGGCTACACCTTC
V: TRBV4-1; size: NA; J: TRBJ2-1; D: NA; length: 16; CDR3: CASSQDWGLSYNEQFF; DNA: TGCGCCAGCAGCCAAGATTGGGGGTTGTCCTACAATGAGCAGTTCTTC
V: TRBV5-1; size: NA; J: TRBJ1-1; D: NA; length: 12; CDR3: CASSLAQGEAFF; DNA: TGCGCCAGCAGCTTGGCGCAGGGGGAAGCTTTCTTT
V: TRBV7-8; size: few; J: TRBJ1-1; D: NA; length: 12; CDR3: CASSSGFTEAFF; DNA: TGTGCCAGCAGCTCAGGGTTCACTGAAGCTTTCTTT
V: TRBV18; size: NA; J: TRBJ2-5; D: NA; length: 15; CDR3: CASSRPGTNQETQYF; DNA: TGTGCCAGCTCACGTCCCGGGACCAACCAAGAGACCCAGTACTTC
V: TRBV27; size: NA; J: TRBJ1-6; D: NA; length: 13; CDR3: CASSLQGKTPLHF; DNA: TGTGCCAGCAGTTTACAGGGGAAGACACCCCTCCACTTT
V: TRBV6-5; size: NA; J: TRBJ1-2; D: NA; length: 16; CDR3: CASSYTLITHRLGYTF; DNA: TGTGCCAGCAGTTACACTCTCATCACGCATCGGCTTGGCTACACCTTC
V: TRBV18; size: once; J: TRBJ2-1; D: NA; length: 16; CDR3: CASSPIPGSSYNEQFF; DNA: TGTGCCAGCTCACCGATACCGGGTTCCTCCTACAATGAGCAGTTCTTC
V: TRBV6-5; size: NA; J: TRBJ1-5; D: NA; length: 13; CDR3: CASRAQESTAQHF; DNA: TGTGCCAGCAGGGCGCAGGAGAGTACTGCCCAGCATTTT
V: TRBV18; size: NA; J: TRBJ1-1; D: NA; length: 12; CDR3: CASSRDNTEAFF; DNA: TGTGCCAGCTCACGAGACAACACTGAAGCTTTCTTT
V: TRBV5-4; size: NA; J: TRBJ2-4; D: NA; length: 18; CDR3: CASTLGGGAGITKNIQYF; DNA: TGTGCCAGCACCTTAGGGGGGGGCGCAGGCATAACAAAAAACATTCAGTACTTC
V: TRBV7-3; size: once; J: TRBJ1-1; D: TRBD1; length: 14; CDR3: CASSPRGPGTEAFF; DNA: TGTGCCAGCAGCCCCAGGGGGCCCGGCACTGAAGCTTTCTTT
V: TRBV7-9; size: NA; J: TRBJ1-1; D: NA; length: 13; CDR3: CASSSTGNTEAFF; DNA: TGTGCCAGCAGCAGCACAGGGAACACTGAAGCTTTCTTT
V: TRBV6-5; size: NA; J: TRBJ1-6; D: TRBD1; length: 15; CDR3: CASSYDGRGRSPLHF; DNA: TGTGCCAGCAGTTACGATGGCAGGGGGCGTTCACCCCTCCACTTT
V: TRBV19; size: NA; J: TRBJ2-5; D: NA; length: 15; CDR3: CANSIAPLGEETQYF; DNA: TGTGCCAATAGTATAGCCCCGTTAGGGGAAGAGACCCAGTACTTC
V: TRBV27; size: NA; J: TRBJ1-6; D: NA; length: 14; CDR3: CASSLARSNSPLHF; DNA: TGTGCCAGCAGTTTGGCCCGGTCGAATTCACCCCTCCACTTT
V: TRBV19; size: NA; J: TRBJ2-1; D: TRBD2; length: 17; CDR3: CASSRAAGGLSYNEQFF; DNA: TGTGCCAGTAGTCGGGCGGCGGGGGGACTCTCCTACAATGAGCAGTTCTTC
V: TRBV6-6; size: NA; J: TRBJ1-1; D: NA; length: 15; CDR3: CASRLQAIQNTEAFF; DNA: TGTGCCAGCCGCCTCCAGGCGATTCAAAACACTGAAGCTTTCTTT
V: TRBV27; size: NA; J: TRBJ1-6; D: NA; length: 11; CDR3: CASRSQGLLHF; DNA: TGTGCCAGCAGATCCCAGGGATTGCTCCACTTT
V: TRBV6-6; size: NA; J: TRBJ2-3; D: TRBD1; length: 14; CDR3: CASRTGTGADTQYF; DNA: TGTGCCAGCAGAACCGGGACAGGGGCAGATACGCAGTATTTT
V: TRBV19; size: NA; J: TRBJ1-1; D: TRBD1; length: 16; CDR3: CASSISGTGSATEAFF; DNA: TGTGCCAGTAGTATATCCGGGACAGGGTCAGCAACTGAAGCTTTCTTT
V: TRBV27; size: NA; J: TRBJ2-5; D: TRBD1; length: 16; CDR3: CASSPRQGAPGETQYF; DNA: TGTGCCAGCAGTCCCAGACAGGGGGCGCCGGGAGAGACCCAGTACTTC
V: TRBV30; size: few; J: TRBJ2-5; D: TRBD1; length: 12; CDR3: CAWSSTGEVQYF; DNA: TGTGCCTGGAGTTCGACAGGGGAAGTCCAGTACTTC
V: TRBV11-1; size: NA; J: TRBJ2-7; D: NA; length: 13; CDR3: CASSLYDYYEQYF; DNA: TGTGCCAGCAGCTTATACGACTACTACGAGCAGTACTTC
V: TRBV4-1; size: few; J: TRBJ1-2; D: NA; length: 16; CDR3: CASSQDLGQINYGYTF; DNA: TGCGCCAGCAGCCAAGATCTGGGGCAGATTAACTATGGCTACACCTTC
V: TRBV21-1; size: NA; J: TRBJ1-5; D: NA; length: 14; CDR3: CASSTGWPNQPQHF; DNA: TGTGCCAGCAGCACCGGTTGGCCAAATCAGCCCCAGCATTTT
V: TRBV14; size: NA; J: TRBJ1-2; D: NA; length: 14; CDR3: CASSPQVRGDGYTF; DNA: TGTGCCAGCAGCCCCCAGGTCAGGGGCGATGGCTACACCTTC
V: TRBV11-3; size: NA; J: TRBJ2-3; D: NA; length: 13; CDR3: CASSLGTADTQYF; DNA: TGTGCCAGCAGCTTAGGGACAGCAGATACGCAGTATTTT
V: TRBV5-1; size: NA; J: TRBJ1-1; D: NA; length: 13; CDR3: CASSLTANTEAFF; DNA: TGCGCCAGCAGCTTGACGGCGAACACTGAAGCTTTCTTT
V: TRBV4-3; size: NA; J: TRBJ1-1; D: NA; length: 16; CDR3: CASSQDGHIRDTEAFF; DNA: TGCGCCAGCAGCCAAGATGGGCACATTAGGGACACTGAAGCTTTCTTT
V: TRBV5-6; size: NA; J: TRBJ2-5; D: NA; length: 15; CDR3: CASSLGVRGGETQYF; DNA: TGTGCCAGCAGCTTGGGTGTTAGGGGGGGAGAGACCCAGTACTTC
V: TRBV5-1; size: NA; J: TRBJ2-3; D: NA; length: 15; CDR3: CASSLSGTGGDTQYF; DNA: TGCGCCAGCAGCTTGTCGGGGACGGGTGGAGATACGCAGTATTTT
V: TRBV18; size: NA; J: TRBJ1-1; D: NA; length: 13; CDR3: CASSPGGNTEAFF; DNA: TGTGCCAGCTCACCTGGCGGGAACACTGAAGCTTTCTTT
V: TRBV30; size: NA; J: TRBJ1-2; D: NA; length: 16; CDR3: CAWSPLDTPLPDGYTF; DNA: TGTGCCTGGAGTCCGCTAGACACTCCCCTCCCTGACGGCTACACCTTC
V: TRBV7-3; size: NA; J: TRBJ2-5; D: TRBD2; length: 16; CDR3: CASSLGAGGPQETQYF; DNA: TGTGCCAGCAGCTTAGGGGCGGGGGGGCCCCAAGAGACCCAGTACTTC
V: TRBV9; size: few; J: TRBJ1-5; D: NA; length: 13; CDR3: CASSVGDNQPQHF; DNA: TGTGCCAGCAGCGTAGGGGACAATCAGCCCCAGCATTTT
V: TRBV6-6; size: NA; J: TRBJ2-1; D: NA; length: 12; CDR3: CASKRVWDEQFF; DNA: TGTGCCAGCAAACGAGTCTGGGATGAGCAGTTCTTC
V: TRBV5-1; size: NA; J: TRBJ1-1; D: TRBD1; length: 13; CDR3: CASSGQTNTEAFF; DNA: TGCGCCAGCTCGGGACAGACGAACACTGAAGCTTTCTTT
V: TRBV9; size: NA; J: TRBJ1-4; D: NA; length: 17; CDR3: CASSVDPHGGTNEKLFF; DNA: TGTGCCAGCAGCGTAGATCCCCACGGGGGAACTAATGAAAAACTGTTTTTT
V: TRBV5-4; size: NA; J: TRBJ1-4; D: NA; length: 14; CDR3: CASSMQGANEKLFF; DNA: TGTGCCAGCAGCATGCAGGGTGCTAATGAAAAACTGTTTTTT
V: TRBV7-9; size: NA; J: TRBJ2-7; D: NA; length: 14; CDR3: CASSFQGNSYEQYF; DNA: TGTGCCAGCAGCTTCCAGGGAAACAGCTACGAGCAGTACTTC
V: TRBV11-1; size: NA; J: TRBJ2-1; D: NA; length: 15; CDR3: CASSYEGGPGDEQFF; DNA: TGTGCCAGCAGCTATGAGGGGGGGCCTGGCGACGAGCAGTTCTTC
V: TRBV6-1; size: NA; J: TRBJ1-5; D: TRBD1; length: 16; CDR3: CASSEASQGPEWPQHF; DNA: TGTGCCAGCAGTGAAGCGTCACAGGGGCCCGAATGGCCCCAGCATTTT
V: TRBV18; size: NA; J: TRBJ2-1; D: NA; length: 15; CDR3: CASSPGGEAGNEQFF; DNA: TGTGCCAGCTCACCAGGTGGGGAAGCCGGGAATGAGCAGTTCTTC
V: TRBV10-3; size: few; J: TRBJ1-2; D: NA; length: 14; CDR3: CAISESTSNYGYTF; DNA: TGTGCCATCAGTGAGTCGACTTCAAACTATGGCTACACCTTC
V: TRBV5-1; size: NA; J: TRBJ2-7; D: NA; length: 16; CDR3: CASSLGQGSVGYEQYF; DNA: TGCGCCAGCAGCTTGGGGCAGGGAAGTGTTGGCTACGAGCAGTACTTC
V: TRBV27; size: NA; J: TRBJ2-7; D: TRBD1; length: 14; CDR3: CASSTGANSYEQYF; DNA: TGTGCCAGTTCTACAGGGGCCAACTCCTACGAGCAGTACTTC
V: TRBV5-1; size: NA; J: TRBJ1-6; D: NA; length: 15; CDR3: CASSLGGSYNSPLHF; DNA: TGCGCCAGCAGCTTGGGGGGCTCCTATAATTCACCCCTCCACTTT
V: TRBV7-9; size: NA; J: TRBJ1-2; D: TRBD1; length: 15; CDR3: CASSLPGQENYGYTF; DNA: TGTGCCAGCAGCTTGCCCGGACAGGAGAACTATGGCTACACCTTC
V: TRBV18; size: NA; J: TRBJ2-3; D: NA; length: 14; CDR3: CASSPQMYTDTQYF; DNA: TGTGCCAGCTCACCTCAAATGTACACAGATACGCAGTATTTT
V: TRBV5-1; size: NA; J: TRBJ1-6; D: NA; length: 14; CDR3: CATGDGSYNSPLHF; DNA: TGCGCCACCGGGGACGGCTCCTATAATTCACCCCTTCACTTT